This T cell receptor (beta chain) was identified in a study of blood T cell repertoires in COVID-19. Study-wide background: Samples of COVID-19 (acute and convalescent) were obtained from the United States, Italy and Spain. T cells, B-cell-depleted T cells, or PBMCs supplied cDNA or gDNA.

In the original workflow: Using reference gene primer amplification, nucleated cell counts were estimated. The repertoire was sequenced with immunoSEQ multiplex PCR; TCRdb's copy has only in-frame clones and lacks some. The V and J calls and clone size were taken over from that table, and D and trimming were inferred from the DNA. The repertoire holds roughly 280,000 clones, with roughly 88% as singletons. The CDR3 contains 16 residues. V was trimmed by 5 bases and J by 5 bases, leaving 21 bases between them. The TCR was taken from a woman in her sixties or seventies with acute or convalescent COVID-19. Sequenced material: peripheral blood. V and J are TRBV23-1 and TRBJ1-2, with a weak D call TRBD1 (5 bases). TRBV23-1 is an ORF; its function is uncertain. The CDR3, as DNA: TGCGCCAGCAGTTCTTGTAGGGGTAAAAGGTCGTATGGCTACACCTTC. Protein: CASSSCRGKRSYGYTF.